The clone carrying this TCR beta chain rates as medium-sized (0.01 to 0.1%). The data originate from a study of tumor-infiltrating lymphocytes in oesophageal squamous cell carcinoma. Germline CDR1 is MNHNS and CDR2 is SASEGT. Germline trimming cut 4 bases from V and 4 bases from J; bases unmatched to any gene: 3. This CDR3 spans 13 amino acids. Via MiXCR, TCRdb re-called the PCR reads, giving one row per CDR3 protein. The data contain about 22,000 distinct CDR3 sequences, 34% of them singletons. This receptor was obtained from a female donor with esophageal squamous cell carcinoma. J is TRBJ2-7 and V is TRBV6-1; 8 bases agree with TRBD2. The sample consisted of esophageal tumor tissue. This chain's CDR3 is CASSAGGTYEQYF. The DNA of the CDR3 is TGTGCCAGCAGTGCGGGGGGGACGTACGAGCAGTACTTC.